This TCR beta chain was obtained from a study of cytomegalovirus exposure and HLA in healthy donors. The PCR ran on 60 Vbeta and 13 Jbeta primers. Assay: immunoSEQ multiplex PCR; the TCRdb copy retains only in-frame clones and omits some. The sample lists 200,000 to 250,000 clones, around four fifths seen once, with about 1.7% in the top ten. Germline lookup yields CDR1 SGHTS and CDR2 YDEGEE. Trimming removed 1 base from V and 5 bases from J, with 7 bases in between. The CDR3 extends over 12 amino acids. Material: PBMCs. The source of this sequence is a man aged 50 to 60 in good health and CMV-seronegative. V gene TRBV5-8 combines with J gene TRBJ2-7; tentatively, D is TRBD2 (5 bases). CDR3 sequence reads: CASSLTGNEQYF. Written as DNA, the CDR3 is TGTGCCAGCAGCTTGACGGGAAACGAGCAGTACTTC.